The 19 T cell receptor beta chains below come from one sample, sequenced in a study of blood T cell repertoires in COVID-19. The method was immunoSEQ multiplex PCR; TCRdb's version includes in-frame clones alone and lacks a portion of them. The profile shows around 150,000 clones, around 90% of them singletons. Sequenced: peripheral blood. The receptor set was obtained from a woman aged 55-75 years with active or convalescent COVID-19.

The DNA of the CDR3 is TGTGCCAGCAGTTACAGGACAGGGAGCAGCGAGCAGTACTTC. Its protein is CASSYRTGSSEQYF. This rearrangement joins TRBV6-5 to TRBJ2-7; 8 nucleotides line up with TRBD1. The CDR3 extends over 14 amino acids. With 2 bases clipped from V and 6 bases from J, the junction kept 6 bases outside the gene matches. Germline V lookup: CDR1 MNHEY, CDR2 SVGAGI.

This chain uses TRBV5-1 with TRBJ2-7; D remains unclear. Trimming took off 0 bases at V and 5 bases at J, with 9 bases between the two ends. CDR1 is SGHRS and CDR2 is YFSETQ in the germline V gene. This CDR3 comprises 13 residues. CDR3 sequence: CASSLEYTNEQYF. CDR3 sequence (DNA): TGCGCCAGCAGCTTGGAGTACACCAACGAGCAGTACTTC.

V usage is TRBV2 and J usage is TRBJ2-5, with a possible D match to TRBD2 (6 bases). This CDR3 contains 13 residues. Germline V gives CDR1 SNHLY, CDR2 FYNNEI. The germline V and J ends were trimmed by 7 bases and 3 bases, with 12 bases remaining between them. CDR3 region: CASMGGIEETQYF. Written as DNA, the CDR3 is TGTGCCAGCATGGGGGGAATCGAAGAGACCCAGTACTTC.

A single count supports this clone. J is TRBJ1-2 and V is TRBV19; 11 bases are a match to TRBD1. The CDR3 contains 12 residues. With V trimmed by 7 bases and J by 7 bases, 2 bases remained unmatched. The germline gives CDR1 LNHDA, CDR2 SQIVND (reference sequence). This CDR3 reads CASKGQGGGYTF. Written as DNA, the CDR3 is TGTGCCAGTAAGGGACAGGGGGGTGGCTACACCTTC. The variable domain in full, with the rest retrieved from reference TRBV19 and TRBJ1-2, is DGGITQSPKYLFRKEGQNVTLSCEQNLNHDAMYWYRQDPGQGLRLIYYSQIVNDFQKGDIAEGYSVSREKKESFPLTVTSAQKNPTAFYLCASKGQGGGYTFGSGTRLTVV.

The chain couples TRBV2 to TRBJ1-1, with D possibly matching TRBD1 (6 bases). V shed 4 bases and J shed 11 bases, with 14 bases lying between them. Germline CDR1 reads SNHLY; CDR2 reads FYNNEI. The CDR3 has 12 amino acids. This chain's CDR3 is CASSAEGDAAFF. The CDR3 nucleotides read TGTGCCAGCAGTGCTGAGGGGGATGCGGCTTTCTTT.

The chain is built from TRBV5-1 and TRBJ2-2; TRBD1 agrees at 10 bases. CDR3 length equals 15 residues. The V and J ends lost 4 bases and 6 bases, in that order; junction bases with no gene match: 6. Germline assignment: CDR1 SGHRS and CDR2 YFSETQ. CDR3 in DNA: TGCGCCAGCAGCCTAGGGACAGGGGTGGCCGGGGAGCTGTTTTTT. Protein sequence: CASSLGTGVAGELFF.

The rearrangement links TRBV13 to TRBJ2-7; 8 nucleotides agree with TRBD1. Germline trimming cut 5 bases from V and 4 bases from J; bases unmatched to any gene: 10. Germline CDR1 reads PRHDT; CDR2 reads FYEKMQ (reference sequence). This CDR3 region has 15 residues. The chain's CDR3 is CASSPRSQGVYEQYF. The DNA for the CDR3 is TGTGCCAGCAGCCCCCGATCACAGGGGGTGTACGAGCAGTACTTC.

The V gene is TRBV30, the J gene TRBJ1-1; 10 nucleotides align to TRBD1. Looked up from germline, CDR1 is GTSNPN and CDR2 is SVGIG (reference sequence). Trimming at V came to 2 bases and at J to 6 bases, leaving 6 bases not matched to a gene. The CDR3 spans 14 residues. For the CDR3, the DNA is TGTGCCTGGAGTACAGGGACAGGGGCAGCTGAAGCTTTCTTT. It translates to CAWSTGTGAAEAFF. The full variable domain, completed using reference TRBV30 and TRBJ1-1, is SQTIHQWPATLVQPVGSPLSLECTVEGTSNPNLYWYRQAAGRGLQLLFYSVGIGQISSEVPQNLSASRPQDRQFILSSKKLLLSDSGFYLCAWSTGTGAAEAFFGQGTRLTVV.

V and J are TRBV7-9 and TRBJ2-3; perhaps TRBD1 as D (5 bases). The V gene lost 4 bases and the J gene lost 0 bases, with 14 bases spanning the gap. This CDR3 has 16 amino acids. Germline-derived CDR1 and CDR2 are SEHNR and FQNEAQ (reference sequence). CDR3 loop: CASSSSNRGSTDTQYF. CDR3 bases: TGTGCCAGCAGCTCCAGTAATAGGGGTAGCACAGATACGCAGTATTTT. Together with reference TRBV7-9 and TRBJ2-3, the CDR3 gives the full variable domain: DTGVSQNPRHKITKRGQNVTFRCDPISEHNRLYWYRQTLGQGPEFLTYFQNEAQLEKSRLLSDRFSAERPKGSFSTLEIQRTEQGDSAMYLCASSSSNRGSTDTQYFGPGTRLTVL.

The CDR3 nucleotides read TGCGCCAGCAGCCAATATACAGGGGGAACTAATGAAAAACTGTTTTTT. It specifies CASSQYTGGTNEKLFF. The chain combines TRBV4-3 with TRBJ1-4; TRBD1 matches at 8 bases. The CDR3 is 16 amino acids. The germline V gene encodes CDR1 LGHNA and CDR2 YSLEER. V dropped 2 bases and J dropped 1; count of bases not matched to a gene: 3.

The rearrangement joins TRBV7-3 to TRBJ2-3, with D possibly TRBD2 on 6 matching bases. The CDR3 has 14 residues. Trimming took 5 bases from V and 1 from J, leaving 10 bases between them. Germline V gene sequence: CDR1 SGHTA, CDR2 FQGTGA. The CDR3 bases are TGTGCCAGCAGCCCGGGACTTCGCACAGATACGCAGTATTTT. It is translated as CASSPGLRTDTQYF. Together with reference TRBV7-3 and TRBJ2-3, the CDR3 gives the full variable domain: GAGVSQTPSNKVTEKGKYVELRCDPISGHTALYWYRQSLGQGPEFLIYFQGTGAADDSGLPNDRFFAVRPEGSVSTLKIQRTERGDSAVYLCASSPGLRTDTQYFGPGTRLTVL.

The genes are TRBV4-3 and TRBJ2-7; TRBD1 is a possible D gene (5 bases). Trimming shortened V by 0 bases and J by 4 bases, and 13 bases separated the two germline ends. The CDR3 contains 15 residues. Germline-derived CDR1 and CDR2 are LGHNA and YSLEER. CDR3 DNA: TGCGCCAGCAGCCAAGAGGACATTAAGATTTACGAGCAGTACTTC. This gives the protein CASSQEDIKIYEQYF.

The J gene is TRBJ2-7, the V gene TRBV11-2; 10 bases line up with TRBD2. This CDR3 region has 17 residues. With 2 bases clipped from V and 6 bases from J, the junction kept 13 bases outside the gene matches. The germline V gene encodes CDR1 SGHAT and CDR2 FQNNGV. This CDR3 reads CASSLTPGSLAGREQYF. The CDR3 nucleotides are TGTGCCAGCAGCTTAACCCCCGGCTCACTAGCGGGGCGCGAGCAGTACTTC.

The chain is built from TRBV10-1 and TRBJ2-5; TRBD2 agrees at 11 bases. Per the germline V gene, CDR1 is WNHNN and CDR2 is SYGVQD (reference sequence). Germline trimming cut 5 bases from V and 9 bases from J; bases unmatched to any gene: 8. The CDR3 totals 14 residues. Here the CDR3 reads CASSSTSGDDAQYF. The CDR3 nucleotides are TGCGCCAGCAGTTCGACTAGCGGGGACGACGCCCAGTACTTC.

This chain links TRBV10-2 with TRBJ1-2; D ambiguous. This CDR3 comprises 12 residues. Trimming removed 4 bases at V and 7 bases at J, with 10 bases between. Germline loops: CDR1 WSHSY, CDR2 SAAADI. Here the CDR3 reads CASSALGGGYTF. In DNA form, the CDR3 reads TGCGCCAGCAGTGCCTTGGGAGGTGGCTACACCTTC.

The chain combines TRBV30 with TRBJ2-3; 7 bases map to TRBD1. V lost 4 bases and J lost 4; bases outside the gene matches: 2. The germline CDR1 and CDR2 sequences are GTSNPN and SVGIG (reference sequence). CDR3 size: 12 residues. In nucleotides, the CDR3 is TGTGCCTGGACGCAGGGGGCAGATACGCAGTATTTT. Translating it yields CAWTQGADTQYF.

CDR3 protein: CASSPGASSYNEQFF. Here the CDR3 DNA reads TGCGCCAGCAGCCCAGGGGCGAGCTCCTACAATGAGCAGTTCTTC. The gene calls are TRBV4-1 and TRBJ2-1; possible D gene TRBD1, 6 bases. Germline CDR1 MGHRA, CDR2 YSYEKL. With 4 bases removed from V and 0 bases from J, the gap between germline ends came to 10 bases. This CDR3 contains 15 residues.

The CDR3 nucleotides read TGTGCCAGCAGCTCACCAGCCGGACAGGGGACGGGTGAGCAGTACTTC. It codes for CASSSPAGQGTGEQYF. The chain couples TRBV11-2 to TRBJ2-7; 9 bases fit TRBD1. V was pared by 4 bases and J by 7 bases, with 14 bases of the junction left unmatched. Germline CDR1 is SGHAT and CDR2 is FQNNGV. This CDR3 spans 16 amino acids.

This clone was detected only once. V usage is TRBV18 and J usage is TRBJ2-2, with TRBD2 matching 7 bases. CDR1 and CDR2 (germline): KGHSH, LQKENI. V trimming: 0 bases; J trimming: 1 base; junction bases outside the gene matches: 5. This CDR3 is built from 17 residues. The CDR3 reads CASSPPLIAGNTGELFF. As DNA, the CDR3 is TGTGCCAGCTCACCACCACTTATAGCGGGGAACACCGGGGAGCTGTTTTTT.